This TCR beta chain appears in the sequencing data of a study of response to subunit inactivated influenza vaccine. Study-level points and caveats: With each seasonal influenza vaccination, the authors suggested, few new T cells are recruited.

Trimming left V 0 bases short and J 4 bases short, with 10 bases between. This CDR3 is 15 amino acids long. CDR1 and CDR2 (germline): SGDLS, YYNGEE. Concerning this clonotype: No antigen is known for it.

TCRdb re-analysed the RT-PCR reads in MiXCR, keeping a single row per CDR3 protein. The data contain hundreds of thousands of distinct CDR3 sequences, 11% to 15% of them seen just once; the ten biggest clones take up 7.6%. The chain links TRBV9 to TRBJ2-2; no firm D call. Material: PBMCs from blood, obtained around 15 days before vaccination. The source is a man between 50 and 59 years old who received an inactivated influenza vaccine. The chain's CDR3 is CASSVASAFTGELFF. The CDR3 DNA reads TGTGCCAGCAGCGTAGCTAGTGCGTTCACCGGGGAGCTGTTTTTT.